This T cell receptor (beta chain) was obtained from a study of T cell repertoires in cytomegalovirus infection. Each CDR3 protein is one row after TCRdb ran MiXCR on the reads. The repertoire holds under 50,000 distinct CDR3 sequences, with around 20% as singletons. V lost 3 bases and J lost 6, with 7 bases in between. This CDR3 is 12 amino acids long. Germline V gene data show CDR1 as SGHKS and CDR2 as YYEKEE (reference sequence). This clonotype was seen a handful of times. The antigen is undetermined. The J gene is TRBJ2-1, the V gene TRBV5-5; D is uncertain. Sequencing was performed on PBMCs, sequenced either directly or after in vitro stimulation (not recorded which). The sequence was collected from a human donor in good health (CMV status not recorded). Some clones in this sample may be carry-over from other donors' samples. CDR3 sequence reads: CASSSAINEQFF. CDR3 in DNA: TGTGCCAGCAGCTCAGCCATCAATGAGCAGTTCTTC.